Below, 30 T cell receptor beta chains from the same sample are listed, as sequenced in a study of molecular identifiers for immune sequencing clone quantification. MiXCR, applied by TCRdb to the PCR reads, yields one record per CDR3 protein. The table has fewer than 45,000 distinct CDR3 sequences, nearly 25% seen once; the top ten hold around 0.89%. Specimen: naive CD8+ T cells from blood, with Jurkat cell RNA spiked in. Subset defined: FACS-sorted CD8+CD4-CCR7+CD45RA+ naive T cells. The receptors here all came from a human donor in good health. Some libraries in this study had Jurkat cell RNA spiked in.

At least ten counts were recorded for this clonotype. The chain uses TRBV7-6 and TRBJ2-7; TRBD1 agrees at 9 bases. The germline V gene has CDR1 SGHVS and CDR2 FNYEAQ. Trimming took 1 base from V and 3 from J; bases not matched to a gene: 7. The CDR3 has 16 amino acids. CDR3 residues: CASSLGRTGVYYEQYF. CDR3 coding DNA: TGTGCCAGCAGCTTAGGCCGGACAGGGGTCTACTACGAGCAGTACTTC.

There are a few counts of this clonotype. The rearrangement uses TRBV7-2 and TRBJ1-2; 8 bases align to TRBD1. Trimming removed 2 bases from V and 4 bases from J; junction bases left unmatched: 12. Germline values: CDR1 SGHTA, CDR2 FQGNSA. The CDR3 runs to 17 residues. The CDR3 DNA is TGTGCCAGCAGCTTAACCCTATCGACAGGGGCGGGCTATGGCTACACCTTC. Translating gives CASSLTLSTGAGYGYTF.

This clonotype was recorded a few times. It may be a read error: a sequence one base away is much more abundant. The V and J genes are TRBV7-9 and TRBJ2-2; D is perhaps TRBD2 (6 bases). The germline gives CDR1 SEHNR, CDR2 FQNEAQ (reference sequence). V lost 5 bases to trimming and J lost 7 bases, with 17 bases between them. This CDR3 region has 15 residues. The CDR3 DNA reads as TGTGCCAGCAGCCTCCTCGCCCCTAGCGTCGGGGAGCTGTTTTTT. As protein: CASSLLAPSVGELFF.

This clonotype is categorized as medium-sized. The rearrangement uses TRBV6-6 and TRBJ2-3; D call uncertain. V was clipped by 2 bases and J by 5 bases, with 11 bases between them. Germline lookup yields CDR1 MNHNY and CDR2 SVGAGI (reference sequence). The CDR3 extends over 14 amino acids. For the CDR3, the DNA is TGTGCCAGCAGTTACGCAGGATGGCGAGATACGCAGTATTTT. This encodes CASSYAGWRDTQYF.

This clonotype was seen a single time. Being one base from a much bigger clone, this may be a read error. The chain is built from TRBV19 and TRBJ1-5; D remains ambiguous. Trimming cost V 3 bases and J 7 bases, with 10 bases left between them. From germline, CDR1 is LNHDA and CDR2 SQIVND (reference sequence). This CDR3 is built from 13 residues. This CDR3 reads CASSMNTDQPQHF. Written as DNA, the CDR3 is TGTGCCAGTAGTATGAACACCGACCAGCCCCAGCATTTT. The full variable domain, with the rest looked up from reference TRBV19 and TRBJ1-5, is DGGITQSPKYLFRKEGQNVTLSCEQNLNHDAMYWYRQDPGQGLRLIYYSQIVNDFQKGDIAEGYSVSREKKESFPLTVTSAQKNPTAFYLCASSMNTDQPQHFGDGTRLSIL.

This clonotype has a count of ten or more. This rearrangement joins TRBV29-1 to TRBJ2-1; 7 bases line up with TRBD1. This CDR3 has 12 residues. With 7 bases clipped from V and 5 bases from J, the junction kept 5 bases outside the gene matches. Germline values: CDR1 SQVTM, CDR2 ANQGSEA. Written as DNA, the CDR3 is TGCAGCGGACAGGGTTCCCACAATGAGCAGTTCTTC. Its translation is CSGQGSHNEQFF.

This clonotype was detected many times. The chain is built from TRBV2 and TRBJ1-5, with D maybe TRBD1 (5 bases). The CDR3 has 13 residues. V gave up 2 bases and J gave up 5 bases, with 7 bases separating them. The germline CDR1 and CDR2 sequences are SNHLY and FYNNEI. The CDR3 here is CASSERGYQPQHF. In nucleotides, the CDR3 is TGTGCCAGCAGTGAAAGGGGTTATCAGCCCCAGCATTTT.

Many counts were recorded for this clonotype. V gene TRBV5-4 combines with J gene TRBJ2-3; the match to TRBD2 covers 10 bases. V was clipped by 0 bases and J by 1 base; unmatched bases: 8. CDR3 length: 18 amino acids. In germline, CDR1 is SGHNT, CDR2 YYREEE (reference sequence). In DNA form, the CDR3 reads TGTGCCAGCAGCTTGGGAGCGGGAGGGCCTGCTGGCACAGATACGCAGTATTTT. Its protein is CASSLGAGGPAGTDTQYF.

Concerning this clonotype itself: This may arise from a read error, as a much more abundant clone is one base away. The chain uses TRBV27 and TRBJ2-7; possibly TRBD2 for D (6 bases). This CDR3 comprises 14 residues. Trimming took off 4 bases at V and 3 bases at J, with 13 bases between the two ends. Germline CDR1 is MNHEY and CDR2 is SMNVEV (reference sequence). The CDR3 loop reads CASSWACGNYEQYF. Here the CDR3 DNA reads TGTGCCAGCAGTTGGGCTTGCGGGAACTACGAGCAGTACTTC.

This clonotype was recorded at least ten times. J is TRBJ2-4 and V is TRBV19; maybe TRBD1 (6 bases). The V and J ends lost 6 bases and 2 bases respectively, with 8 bases between them. The CDR3 sequence is 13 residues long. The germline CDR1 and CDR2 sequences are LNHDA and SQIVND (reference sequence). This CDR3 reads CASSRGTKNIQYF. For the CDR3, the DNA is TGTGCCAGTAGCAGGGGTACCAAAAACATTCAGTACTTC. Supplemented by reference TRBV19 and TRBJ2-4, the full variable domain reads DGGITQSPKYLFRKEGQNVTLSCEQNLNHDAMYWYRQDPGQGLRLIYYSQIVNDFQKGDIAEGYSVSREKKESFPLTVTSAQKNPTAFYLCASSRGTKNIQYFGAGTRLSVL.

At least ten counts were recorded for this clonotype. J is TRBJ2-5 and V is TRBV11-2; no definite D call. V was cut by 4 bases and J by 1 base, with 13 bases left in between. Looked up from germline, CDR1 is SGHAT and CDR2 is FQNNGV. The CDR3 consists of 15 residues. DNA of the CDR3: TGTGCCAGCAGCTCCCCGGAGAAGCCCCAAGAGACCCAGTACTTC. As protein: CASSSPEKPQETQYF.

A note on this clonotype: A single base separates this from a much larger clone, so it may be a read error. It is likely a read error, because the conserved phenylalanine at the end of the CDR3 is missing. The CDR3: CASSEGTYEQYL. The CDR3 DNA is TGTGCCAGCAGCGAGGGAACCTACGAGCAGTACCTC. This sequence joins TRBV7-9 and TRBJ2-7; a possible D gene is TRBD2 (5 bases). Germline V gene lookup returns CDR1 SEHNR and CDR2 FQNEAQ (reference sequence). The CDR3 loop spans 12 amino acids. V lost 5 bases to trimming and J lost 2 bases, with 7 bases between them.

As concerns this clonotype: With a much larger clone just one base away, this may be a read error. J is TRBJ1-2 and V is TRBV27; D may be TRBD1 (6 bases). The CDR3 covers 14 residues. The germline V gene has CDR1 MNHEY and CDR2 SMNVEV (reference sequence). The V end lost 2 bases, the J end lost 7 bases, and 14 bases lay between the germline ends. CDR3 amino acids: CASSLGAGDCGYTF. Written as DNA, the CDR3 is TGTGCCAGCAGTTTAGGGGCAGGGGACTGTGGCTACACCTTC.

V is TRBV5-1 and J is TRBJ1-5; 11 bases fit TRBD1. Losses at the gene ends were 0 bases for V and 5 bases for J; bases not matched to a gene: 4. Germline V gene data show CDR1 as SGHRS and CDR2 as YFSETQ. The CDR3 sequence is 16 residues long. Here the CDR3 reads CASSLGPGQGDQPQHF. The CDR3 DNA sequence: TGCGCCAGCAGCTTGGGTCCGGGACAGGGGGATCAGCCCCAGCATTTT. Looking up the rest from reference TRBV5-1 and TRBJ1-5 gives the full variable domain: KAGVTQTPRYLIKTRGQQVTLSCSPISGHRSVSWYQQTPGQGLQFLFEYFSETQRNKGNFPGRFSGRQFSNSRSEMNVSTLELGDSALYLCASSLGPGQGDQPQHFGDGTRLSIL.

V gene TRBV10-3 combines with J gene TRBJ2-5, with a possible D match to TRBD1 (5 bases). Trimming removed 9 bases at V and 0 bases at J, with 11 bases between. The germline CDR1 and CDR2 sequences are ENHRY and SYGVKD. The CDR3 covers 13 residues. The chain's CDR3 is CAISTDNQETQYF. CDR3 nucleotides: TGTGCCATATCGACAGACAACCAAGAGACCCAGTACTTC.

The CDR3 sequence is CASSEANPTYEQYF. For the CDR3, the DNA is TGTGCCAGCAGTGAAGCGAACCCGACCTACGAGCAGTACTTC. This rearrangement joins TRBV2 to TRBJ2-7; D is unclear. The V end was cut by 0 bases, the J end by 2 bases, with 8 bases between. The germline gives CDR1 SNHLY, CDR2 FYNNEI. The CDR3 consists of 14 residues.

This clonotype came up many times. The chain joins TRBV5-6 to TRBJ2-2; D uncertain. Germline CDR1 SGHDT, CDR2 YYEEEE. The CDR3 has 12 amino acids. V was trimmed by 2 bases and J by 9 bases, leaving 8 bases between them. The CDR3 DNA sequence: TGTGCCAGCAGCTTATATTACAGGGAGCTGTTTTTT. Its translation: CASSLYYRELFF.

J is TRBJ2-3 and V is TRBV28; 10 nucleotides align to TRBD2. The ends lost 6 bases at V and 4 bases at J; junction bases unmatched: 7. The length of the CDR3 is 15 residues. Germline-derived CDR1 and CDR2 are MDHEN and SYDVKM. The CDR3 nucleotides read TGTGCCAGCAGCGGACGACTAGCGGGCCCAGATACGCAGTATTTT. Its translation is CASSGRLAGPDTQYF.

This clonotype was observed at least ten times. Relative to the germline gene, one junction end is altered; a read error may explain this. The gene calls are TRBV7-6 and TRBJ2-3; 12 bases line up with TRBD2. This CDR3 spans 15 amino acids. The germline CDR1 and CDR2 sequences are SGHVS and FNYEAQ. The CDR3 spells CASSLAGGSTDTQYF. CDR3 coding DNA: TGTGCCAGCAGCCTAGCGGGGGGGAGCACAGATACGCAGTATTTT.

This clonotype appeared many times. The chain uses TRBV23-1 and TRBJ2-5; 7 nucleotides align to TRBD1. TRBV23-1 is classed as an ORF, of uncertain function. V shed 0 bases, J shed 1 base, and the junction held 8 bases outside the gene matches. The CDR3 length is 17 residues. This CDR3 reads CASSQSSNRGLQETQYF. CDR3 DNA: TGCGCCAGCAGTCAATCGTCCAACAGGGGCCTCCAAGAGACCCAGTACTTC.

This chain connects TRBV28 to TRBJ1-1; 8 nucleotides line up with TRBD1. This CDR3 has 12 amino acids. Germline V CDR1 and CDR2: MDHEN, SYDVKM. V lost 8 bases to trimming and J lost 4 bases; unmatched junction nucleotides: 3. CDR3 bases: TGTGCCAGCTTGGGGACAGGCACTGAAGCTTTCTTT. It translates to CASLGTGTEAFF.

The chain joins TRBV25-1 to TRBJ2-7, with 11 positions matching TRBD2. Per the germline V gene, CDR1 is MGHDK and CDR2 is SYGVNS. The CDR3 extends over 16 amino acids. V dropped 6 bases and J dropped 6; count of bases not matched to a gene: 13. The CDR3 is CASSGGFSGGALEQYF. CDR3 in DNA: TGTGCCAGCAGCGGGGGGTTTAGCGGGGGGGCCCTCGAGCAGTACTTC.

This clonotype was seen only a few times. The V gene is TRBV5-6, the J gene TRBJ2-2; maybe TRBD1 (5 bases). The length of the CDR3 is 15 residues. Trimming left V 3 bases short and J 0 bases short, with 9 bases between. CDR1 is SGHDT and CDR2 is YYEEEE in the germline V gene. Here the CDR3 reads CASSSWTTNTGELFF. CDR3 nucleotides: TGTGCCAGCAGCTCCTGGACAACGAACACCGGGGAGCTGTTTTTT.

This clonotype was seen repeatedly, ten times or more. The chain carries TRBV6-2 or TRBV6-3 and TRBJ1-2, with a possible D match to TRBD1 (5 bases). The V end was cut by 5 bases, the J end by 2 bases, with 9 bases between. Germline lookup yields CDR1 MNHEY and CDR2 SVGEGT. The CDR3 extends over 13 amino acids. CDR3 region: CASSPTENYGYTF. The CDR3 bases are TGTGCCAGCAGTCCGACAGAGAACTATGGCTACACCTTC.

In its sample, this clonotype was seen many times. The gene calls are TRBV6-2 or TRBV6-3 and TRBJ2-1; D assignment may be TRBD1 or TRBD2 (5 bases each). Germline lookup yields CDR1 MNHEY and CDR2 SVGEGT. The CDR3 has 15 residues. Deletions cut 5 bases from V and 0 bases from J, with 11 bases between. CDR3 residues: CASSAPGRSYNEQFF. The CDR3 DNA follows: TGTGCCAGCAGTGCCCCGGGGCGCTCCTACAATGAGCAGTTCTTC.

About this clonotype: Since a much larger clone is just one base distant, this may be a read error. The CDR3 sequence: CASSLVLNTEACF. The CDR3 coding sequence is TGTGCCAGCAGCTTGGTACTCAACACTGAAGCTTGCTTT. This chain connects TRBV5-6 to TRBJ1-1; no reliable D call. The CDR3 is 13 amino acids. CDR1 and CDR2 from the germline V gene are SGHDT and YYEEEE.

This clonotype was seen many times. This chain joins TRBV28 and TRBJ2-3; possibly TRBD2 for D (6 bases). Germline V gene sequence: CDR1 MDHEN, CDR2 SYDVKM. V lost 3 bases and J 1 base, leaving 14 bases between the germline ends. The CDR3 consists of 16 residues. Here the CDR3 DNA reads TGTGCCAGCAGTTTTTTAGCGGAGTCTCGCACAGATACGCAGTATTTT. This encodes CASSFLAESRTDTQYF.

This clonotype came up many times. This chain joins TRBV29-1 and TRBJ2-1, with D unclear. Trimming stripped 8 bases from V and 7 bases from J, with 15 bases between. Germline values: CDR1 SQVTM, CDR2 ANQGSEA. This CDR3 contains 12 residues. The CDR3 sequence: CSPGTFSNEQFF. The CDR3 nucleotides are TGCAGCCCCGGCACTTTTAGTAATGAGCAGTTCTTC.

This clonotype was picked up many times. As DNA, the CDR3 is TGTGCCAGCAGCCAAGGGACAGGCGTCACTGAAGCTTTCTTT. Its protein product is CASSQGTGVTEAFF. The V call is TRBV3-1, the J call TRBJ1-1, with TRBD1 matching 7 bases. The CDR3 consists of 14 residues. Per germline, CDR1 LGHDT and CDR2 YNNKEL (reference sequence). The V segment lost 1 base and the J segment 4 bases; nucleotides outside the gene matches: 3.

In this sample, this clonotype turned up many times. The V call is TRBV29-1, the J call TRBJ2-1; 9 positions match TRBD1. The CDR3 is made up of 15 amino acids. The V gene end was trimmed by 7 bases and the J gene end by 7 bases; junction bases not matched to a gene: 14. Looked up from germline, CDR1 is SQVTM and CDR2 is ANQGSEA. CDR3 DNA: TGCAGCGGTTGGACAGGGGACGGCCGAGGAAATGAGCAGTTCTTC. Translated, it gives CSGWTGDGRGNEQFF.